The sequence of this T cell receptor (beta chain) was determined in a study of OX40 agonist ivuxolimab in advanced cancers. This CDR3 region has 13 residues. In germline, CDR1 is SGHAT, CDR2 FQNNGV. This clone was observed a single time. The junction and the germline gene differ at one end; a read error may be behind it. TCRdb's table, derived via immunoSEQ multiplex PCR, lists solely in-frame clones and lacks some. Of tens of thousands of clones in the sample, roughly nine tenths are singletons; the top ten hold around 46%. With baseline, cycle 4 day 1, and cycle 7 day 1 as timepoints, blood was sampled.

V and J are TRBV11-2 and TRBJ2-7; 8 bases are shared with TRBD2. Specimen: CD4+ or CD8+ T cells sorted from blood, collected in a trial of the OX40 agonist ivuxolimab. The sequence came from an adult with an advanced solid tumor such as melanoma, head and neck, liver or kidney cancer. The chain's CDR3 is CASTLAGSYEQYF. In DNA, the CDR3 is TGTGCCAGCACCTTAGCGGGATCCTACGAGCAGTACTTC. Full variable domain (remainder filled in from reference TRBV11-2 and TRBJ2-7): EAGVAQSPRYKIIEKRQSVAFWCNPISGHATLYWYQQILGQGPKLLIQFQNNGVVDDSQLPKDRFSAERLKGVDSTLKIQPAKLEDSAVYLCASTLAGSYEQYFGPGTRLTVT.